A single sample is the source of the 25 T cell receptor beta chains below, sequenced in a study of T cells in Graves' hyperthyroidism and ophthalmopathy. TCR beta CDR3 regions were amplified from RNA. The HTBI primer set served for first-round RT-PCR of the TCR CDR3. TCRdb used MiXCR to reprocess the multiplex PCR reads, holding one entry per CDR3 protein. This table has approximately 620,000 distinct CDR3 sequences, roughly a sixth appearing once. The sequencing input was blood. The receptors were gathered from a middle-aged woman with Graves' ophthalmopathy.

This clonotype was recorded many times. The chain uses TRBV2 and TRBJ1-2; D gene ambiguous. Per the germline V gene, CDR1 is SNHLY and CDR2 is FYNNEI. The CDR3 extends over 13 amino acids. V was cut by 6 bases and J by 8 bases, with 16 bases left in between. CDR3 nucleotide sequence: TGTGCCAGCAGCGAATGGGTTTTCCAAGGCTACACCTTC. As protein: CASSEWVFQGYTF. The entire variable domain, with the rest obtained from reference TRBV2 and TRBJ1-2, is as follows: EPEVTQTPSHQVTQMGQEVILRCVPISNHLYFYWYRQILGQKVEFLVSFYNNEISEKSEIFDDQFSVERPDGSNFTLKIRSTKLEDSAMYFCASSEWVFQGYTFGSGTRLTVV.

This clonotype was detected many times. This sequence joins TRBV28 and TRBJ2-7; D remains ambiguous. Germline V gene sequence: CDR1 MDHEN, CDR2 SYDVKM. The CDR3 is made up of 15 amino acids. V lost 4 bases, J lost 3 bases, and 16 bases lay in between. The CDR3 sequence: CASSWWGTDIYEQYF. CDR3 in DNA: TGTGCCAGCAGTTGGTGGGGTACCGACATCTACGAGCAGTACTTC.

The V gene is TRBV12-3 or TRBV12-4, the J gene TRBJ2-3; 7 nucleotides align to TRBD2. J lost 0 bases, V lost 3 bases, and 9 bases had no gene match. The CDR3 sequence is 17 residues long. The CDR3, as DNA: TGTGCCAGCAGTTTTCTGCTAGCGGAGACTAGCACAGATACGCAGTATTTT. As protein: CASSFLLAETSTDTQYF.

This clonotype was detected many times. J is TRBJ2-7 and V is TRBV11-2; no clear D gene. The CDR3 contains 14 residues. Trimming took off 3 bases at V and 3 bases at J, with 12 bases between the two ends. CDR1 and CDR2 (germline): SGHAT, FQNNGV. This CDR3 is CASSLVQDLYEQYF. The CDR3 nucleotides read TGTGCCAGCAGCTTGGTCCAAGACCTCTACGAGCAGTACTTC.

In this sample, this clonotype turned up a few times. The genes are TRBV2 and TRBJ2-3; D gene uncertain. Near its end, the DNA agrees better with TRBJ1-5, so the J call may be wrong. The CDR3 is 14 amino acids. CDR1 is SNHLY and CDR2 is FYNNEI in the germline V gene. Here the CDR3 reads CASRGGGDTDTQHF. The CDR3 DNA follows: TGTGCCAGCAGGGGTGGAGGTGACACAGATACGCAGCATTTT.

DNA of the CDR3: TGTGCCAGCAGCCTAGGGCCGGGAGGGAATTCACCCCTCCACTTT. As protein: CASSLGPGGNSPLHF. The rearrangement joins TRBV7-6 to TRBJ1-6, with D unclear. The CDR3 loop spans 15 amino acids. In germline, CDR1 is SGHVS, CDR2 FNYEAQ. V lost 5 bases and J 7 bases, leaving 15 bases between the germline ends.

The chain uses TRBV5-1 and TRBJ2-3; a possible D gene is TRBD2 (6 bases). Between the trimmed V and J ends, which lost 3 bases and 2 bases, there was a span of 13 bases. The V gene's germline CDR1 is SGHRS and CDR2 YFSETQ. The CDR3 loop spans 15 amino acids. CDR3 sequence reads: CASSSLGGNTDTQYF. Written as DNA, the CDR3 is TGCGCCAGCAGCTCCCTTGGGGGGAACACAGATACGCAGTATTTT.

The rearrangement links TRBV5-1 to TRBJ2-5; TRBD2 agrees at 7 bases. CDR1 and CDR2 (germline): SGHRS, YFSETQ. Unmatched junction bases numbered 3, after V lost 3 bases and J lost 4 bases. The CDR3 totals 13 residues. CDR3 nucleotide sequence: TGCGCCAGCAGCTACCCTAGCGGAGAGACCCAGTACTTC. Encoded protein: CASSYPSGETQYF. The full variable domain, in which reference TRBV5-1 and TRBJ2-5 provide the parts outside the CDR3, is KAGVTQTPRYLIKTRGQQVTLSCSPISGHRSVSWYQQTPGQGLQFLFEYFSETQRNKGNFPGRFSGRQFSNSRSEMNVSTLELGDSALYLCASSYPSGETQYFGPGTRLLVL.

This clonotype was seen more than once but under ten times. The chain carries TRBV4-1 and TRBJ1-3; no reliable D call. V lost 1 base to trimming and J lost 9 bases, with 10 bases between them. The CDR3 covers 13 residues. Germline lookup yields CDR1 MGHRA and CDR2 YSYEKL. The DNA of the CDR3 is TGCGCCAGCAGCCAAGTTCCCCTCGGCACCATATATTTT. Translated: CASSQVPLGTIYF.

The chain couples TRBV20-1 to TRBJ1-5, with D possibly matching TRBD1 (6 bases). Germline CDR1 DFQATT, CDR2 SNEGSKA (reference sequence). V was trimmed by 4 bases and J by 3 bases, leaving 16 bases between them. This CDR3 comprises 15 residues. The CDR3 loop reads CSAIEAWDNNQPQHF. DNA of the CDR3: TGCAGTGCTATAGAGGCTTGGGACAACAATCAGCCCCAGCATTTT.

This chain uses TRBV6-1 with TRBJ1-6, with 7 bases that match TRBD1. This CDR3 is 14 amino acids long. The V segment lost 5 bases and the J segment 7 bases; nucleotides outside the gene matches: 5. Germline assignment: CDR1 MNHNS and CDR2 SASEGT. In DNA, the CDR3 is TGTGCCAGCAGTACGGGACAGCCAAATTCACCCCTCCACTTT. It yields the protein CASSTGQPNSPLHF.

The genes are TRBV11-2 and TRBJ2-1, with 7 bases matching TRBD2. Germline CDR1 and CDR2: SGHAT and FQNNGV. There are 16 residues in the CDR3. V lost 6 bases, J lost 4 bases, and 12 bases stayed unmatched. This CDR3 is CASSEFAGEGYNEQFF. The CDR3 bases are TGTGCCAGCAGTGAATTCGCGGGAGAGGGGTACAATGAGCAGTTCTTC.

This clonotype was detected only once. The chain is built from TRBV5-1 and TRBJ1-2, with D tentatively TRBD1 (5 bases). Trimming pared 0 bases from V and 4 bases from J, leaving 22 bases between. The germline CDR1 and CDR2 sequences are SGHRS and YFSETQ. This CDR3 spans 18 amino acids. The CDR3 reads CASSLGQGVLLEGYGYTF. As DNA, the CDR3 is TGCGCCAGCAGCTTGGGGCAGGGAGTGCTCCTGGAAGGCTATGGCTACACCTTC. The full variable domain, its missing parts supplied by reference TRBV5-1 and TRBJ1-2, is KAGVTQTPRYLIKTRGQQVTLSCSPISGHRSVSWYQQTPGQGLQFLFEYFSETQRNKGNFPGRFSGRQFSNSRSEMNVSTLELGDSALYLCASSLGQGVLLEGYGYTFGSGTRLTVV.

Ten or more counts support this clonotype. This sequence joins TRBV15 and TRBJ2-6; tentatively, D is TRBD2 (6 bases). CDR3 length: 16 amino acids. V was cut by 4 bases and J by 0 bases, with 10 bases left in between. CDR1 LNHNV and CDR2 YYDKDF come from the germline V gene (reference sequence). The CDR3 DNA follows: TGTGCCACCAGCAACGGAGGGCACTCTGGGGCCAACGTCCTGACTTTC. Protein sequence: CATSNGGHSGANVLTF.

This chain connects TRBV29-1 to TRBJ1-4; 10 bases line up with TRBD1. Per germline, CDR1 SQVTM and CDR2 ANQGSEA. The CDR3 totals 15 residues. Trimming took 0 bases from V and 6 from J; bases not matched to a gene: 4. The CDR3 DNA is TGCAGCGTTGAAGACCCGACAGGGGGCTATGAAAAACTGTTTTTT. This translates into CSVEDPTGGYEKLFF.

This clonotype was recorded many times. The rearrangement joins TRBV6-6 to TRBJ1-5; weak D call: TRBD1 (6 bases). CDR1 is MNHNY, CDR2 SVGAGI, per germline (reference sequence). The germline V and J ends were trimmed by 2 bases and 5 bases, with 19 bases remaining between them. The CDR3 covers 17 residues. The CDR3 coding sequence is TGTGCCAGCAGTTACGGGGCAGGTCCAGGGGAACATCAGCCCCAGCATTTT. Protein: CASSYGAGPGEHQPQHF.

This clonotype appeared a single time. This may come from a read error, since a much larger clone is one base off. The gene calls are TRBV6-1 and TRBJ2-3, with 10 bases identical to TRBD2. CDR1 is MNHNS, CDR2 SASEGT, per germline. V dropped 0 bases and J dropped 6; count of bases not matched to a gene: 12. CDR3 size: 18 residues. For the CDR3, the DNA is TGTGCCAGCAGTGAAGCGCTTAGGTCTAGCGGGGGTTCGGATACGCAGTATTTT. It specifies CASSEALRSSGGSDTQYF.

This clonotype has just a few counts. The chain couples TRBV9 to TRBJ2-3, with TRBD2 as a possible D gene (5 bases). With 1 base removed from V and 6 bases from J, the gap between germline ends came to 18 bases. The CDR3 spans 16 residues. Germline V gives CDR1 SGDLS, CDR2 YYNGEE. The chain's CDR3 is CASSVWMGDDGDTQYF. CDR3 bases: TGTGCCAGCAGCGTATGGATGGGAGATGACGGGGATACGCAGTATTTT.

On this clonotype: As the CDR3 is not closed by the conserved phenylalanine or tryptophan, this likely results from a read error. The chain combines TRBV2 with TRBJ1-1, with unresolved D. The germline gives CDR1 SNHLY, CDR2 FYNNEI. Trimming shortened V by 2 bases and J by 1 base, and 11 bases separated the two germline ends. The CDR3 runs to 15 residues. The CDR3 loop is CASSELVITNTEAFL. The DNA for the CDR3 is TGTGCCAGCAGTGAATTAGTGATCACGAACACTGAAGCTTTCCTT.

V and J are TRBV6-1 and TRBJ2-1; D possibly corresponds to TRBD1 (5 bases). CDR3 length: 15 amino acids. Germline V CDR1 and CDR2: MNHNS, SASEGT. The V gene lost 4 bases and the J gene lost 6 bases, with 16 bases spanning the gap. The CDR3 nucleotides are TGTGCCAGCAGTGGGTCAGGGCTCGGGTCCAATGAGCAGTTCTTC. It translates to CASSGSGLGSNEQFF.

This clonotype was detected only a few times. The V gene is TRBV30, the J gene TRBJ1-4, with D possibly being TRBD1 (6 bases). This CDR3 spans 13 amino acids. CDR1 is GTSNPN, CDR2 SVGIG, per germline (reference sequence). The V end lost 0 bases, the J end lost 10 bases, and 12 bases lay between the germline ends. CDR3 DNA: TGTGCCTGGAGTGTAGGACAGTGGGGAAAACTGTTTTTT. Translating gives CAWSVGQWGKLFF.

This clonotype was seen at least ten times. The rearrangement uses TRBV12-3 or TRBV12-4 and TRBJ2-7, with TRBD2 matching 7 bases. The CDR3 consists of 14 residues. The junction had 6 bases not matched to a gene; V was cut back by 3 bases and J by 4 bases. The CDR3 DNA reads as TGTGCCAGCAGTTTGGGCGGGGGACGTTACGAGCAGTACTTC. This encodes CASSLGGGRYEQYF.

The genes are TRBV12-3 or TRBV12-4 and TRBJ1-6; 8 bases map to TRBD1. The CDR3 has 16 residues. The ends lost 6 bases at V and 2 bases at J; junction bases unmatched: 6. This CDR3 reads CASRIQGATYNSPLHF. CDR3 bases: TGTGCCAGCAGAATCCAGGGGGCCACCTATAATTCACCCCTCCACTTT.

This clonotype was detected ten times or more. The gene calls are TRBV12-3 or TRBV12-4 and TRBJ2-1; 8 bases agree with TRBD1. The CDR3 is 14 residues long. The junction had 6 bases not matched to a gene; V was cut back by 5 bases and J by 6 bases. The CDR3 sequence: CASSVTGTGNEQFF. The CDR3 DNA is TGTGCCAGCAGTGTCACCGGGACAGGCAATGAGCAGTTCTTC.

This clonotype was observed many times. Written as DNA, the CDR3 is TGCGCCAGCAGCCCCGGGACATCCCCCCGGGAGACCCAGTACTTC. It codes for CASSPGTSPRETQYF. This rearrangement joins TRBV10-2 to TRBJ2-5, with D perhaps matching TRBD1 (6 bases). Trimming took off 6 bases at V and 5 bases at J, with 19 bases between the two ends. This CDR3 region has 15 residues. The germline CDR1 and CDR2 sequences are WSHSY and SAAADI.